This TCR beta chain was observed in a study of shared clonotypes between healthy human individuals. Data came from immunoSEQ multiplex PCR; TCRdb stores just in-frame clones and leaves some out. The data contain a few million clones, around 93% of them singletons. Germline lookup yields CDR1 SGHTA and CDR2 FQGNSA. CDR3 length equals 13 residues. The V gene lost 0 bases and the J gene lost 10 bases, with 10 bases spanning the gap. Specimen: naive CD4+ T cells from PBMCs. Subset indicated: CD45RA+ positively selected. V is TRBV7-2 and J is TRBJ2-1; D is unclear. The sequence was obtained from a man younger than 30 in good health. Some clones in this sample may be carry-over from other donors' samples. The CDR3 sequence is CASSLARSTEQFF. The CDR3 nucleotides are TGTGCCAGCAGCTTAGCAAGGTCGACCGAGCAGTTCTTC.